The source of this T cell receptor beta chain is a study of blood T cell repertoires in COVID-19. At the level of the study: Collection of acute and convalescent COVID-19 samples took place in the United States, Italy and Spain. Sample material is recorded as cDNA or gDNA derived from T cells, B-cell-depleted T cells, or PBMCs.

This clone is a singleton in its sample. Individuals drawn from about 26 US areas were roughly 18 to 100 years old. Cohort allocation depended upon clinical history that participants reported. Germline V lookup: CDR1 MDHEN, CDR2 SYDVKM. Germline trimming cut 6 bases from V and 2 bases from J; bases unmatched to any gene: 5. This CDR3 comprises 15 residues. Sequenced by immunoSEQ multiplex PCR; TCRdb stores in-frame clones only, minus some. The sample consists of 150,000 to 200,000 clones, roughly 83% of them appearing once. The rearrangement links TRBV28 to TRBJ2-4; 9 nucleotides align to TRBD2. The material sequenced was PBMCs or T cells enriched from blood (not recorded which). The receptor was isolated from a woman in her forties or fifties who had recovered from COVID-19. This chain's CDR3 is CASRETSGSKNIQYF. CDR3 DNA sequence: TGTGCCAGCAGGGAAACTAGCGGGTCCAAAAACATTCAGTACTTC.